The 7 T cell receptor beta chains below all came from one sample that was sequenced in a study of cytotoxic CD8 clonotypes in ibrutinib-treated CLL (dated by TCRdb to the early 2020s). Libraries were constructed by the immunoSEQ multiplex PCR assay. TCRdb stores this immuneACCESS table with in-frame sequences only. Part of the clones is absent; in the studies checked, under half of the shortfall reflects unresolved V genes, and no reason is known for the rest. This sample comprises about 300,000 clones, more than 70% of them detected only once. Approximately 5.1% of the sample belongs to the ten largest clones. Interpreted using the paper, the time point label stands for: progressive disease on ibrutinib. The input for sequencing was PBMCs, taken at disease progression, from a patient treated with ibrutinib. The source of these receptors is a human donor with chronic lymphocytic leukemia.

The J gene is TRBJ1-2, the V gene TRBV18, with D maybe TRBD1 (6 bases). Trimming stripped 1 base from V and 1 base from J, with 10 bases between. This CDR3 has 15 residues. Germline lookup yields CDR1 KGHSH and CDR2 LQKENI. CDR3 protein: CASSPQGELNYGYTF. The CDR3 DNA follows: TGTGCCAGCTCACCACAGGGGGAACTTAACTATGGCTACACCTTC.

V usage is TRBV6-1 and J usage is TRBJ2-5; 10 nucleotides agree with TRBD2. Trimming at V came to 3 bases and at J to 5 bases, leaving 12 bases not matched to a gene. The CDR3 loop spans 17 amino acids. CDR1 and CDR2 (germline): MNHNS, SASEGT. CDR3 loop: CASSDRPGASGSETQYF. The CDR3 DNA sequence: TGTGCCAGCAGTGATCGCCCCGGGGCTAGCGGGAGCGAGACCCAGTACTTC.

This chain uses TRBV7-9 with TRBJ1-1; no firm D call. Per the germline V gene, CDR1 is SEHNR and CDR2 is FQNEAQ (reference sequence). Deletions cut 3 bases from V and 5 bases from J, with 10 bases between. The CDR3 has 13 residues. The CDR3 protein is CASSFPGGTEAFF. DNA for the CDR3: TGTGCCAGCAGCTTTCCGGGTGGTACTGAAGCTTTCTTT.

V is TRBV6-1 and J is TRBJ1-2; D not certain. Per germline, CDR1 MNHNS and CDR2 SASEGT. The V end was cut by 10 bases, the J end by 5 bases, with 11 bases between. CDR3 size: 11 residues. In DNA form, the CDR3 reads TGTGCCACCGGACCGGTTTATGGCTACACCTTC. It is translated as CATGPVYGYTF.

On this clone itself: Other DNA sequences in this specimen translate into the identical CDR3. The chain recombines TRBV18 with TRBJ1-1; a weak D match, TRBD1 (5 bases). The germline CDR1 and CDR2 sequences are KGHSH and LQKENI. V shed 2 bases and J shed 3 bases, with 10 bases lying between them. There are 14 residues in the CDR3. This CDR3 is CASSPAGGYTEAFF. Written as DNA, the CDR3 is TGTGCCAGCTCACCAGCTGGGGGGTACACTGAAGCTTTCTTT.

V and J are TRBV2 and TRBJ1-2; 7 bases line up with TRBD1. Looked up from germline, CDR1 is SNHLY and CDR2 is FYNNEI. The CDR3 has 12 amino acids. With V trimmed by 6 bases and J by 6 bases, 4 bases remained unmatched. CDR3 sequence (DNA): TGTGCCAGCAGCCGTAGGGGGCATGGCTACACCTTC. Protein product: CASSRRGHGYTF.

This chain joins TRBV6-6 and TRBJ1-1, with D uncertain. Between the trimmed V and J ends, which lost 2 bases and 0 bases, there was a span of 7 bases. Germline CDR1 is MNHNY and CDR2 is SVGAGI (reference sequence). There are 14 residues in the CDR3. CDR3 nucleotide sequence: TGTGCCAGCAGTTACGTCTCCATGAACACTGAAGCTTTCTTT. Its protein is CASSYVSMNTEAFF.